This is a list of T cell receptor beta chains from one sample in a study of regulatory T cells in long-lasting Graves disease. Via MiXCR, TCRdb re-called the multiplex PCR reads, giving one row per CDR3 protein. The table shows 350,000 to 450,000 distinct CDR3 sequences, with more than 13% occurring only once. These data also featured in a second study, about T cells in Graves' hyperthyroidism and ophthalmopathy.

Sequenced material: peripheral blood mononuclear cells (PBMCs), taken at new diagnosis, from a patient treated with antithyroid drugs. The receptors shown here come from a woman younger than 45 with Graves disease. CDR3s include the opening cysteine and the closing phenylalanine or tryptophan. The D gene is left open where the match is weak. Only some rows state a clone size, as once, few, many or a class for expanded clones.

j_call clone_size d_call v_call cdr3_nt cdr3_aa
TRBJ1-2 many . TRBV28 TGTGCCAGCAGTTTACGCCCGACAGGAGGCCTGTCTGGCTACACCTTC CASSLRPTGGLSGYTF
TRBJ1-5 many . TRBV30 TGTGCCTGGAGTGTAACCCCGAATCAGCCCCAGCATTTT CAWSVTPNQPQHF
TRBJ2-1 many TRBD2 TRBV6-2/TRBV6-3 TGTGCCATCCGGGACAAGAGGACTAGCGGGAGCCACAATGAGCAGTTCTTC CAIRDKRTSGSHNEQFF
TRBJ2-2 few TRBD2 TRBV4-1 TGCGCCAGCAGCCAAGGGTTAGCGGGGCTGAACACCGGGGAGCTGTTTTTT CASSQGLAGLNTGELFF
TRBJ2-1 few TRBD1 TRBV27 TGTGCCAGCAGTCCTTATAGGGACAGGGGCTGGAATGAGCAGTTCTTC CASSPYRDRGWNEQFF
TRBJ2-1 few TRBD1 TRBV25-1 TGTGCCAGCAGTGGGGACAGGTTGGTCAATGAGCAGTTCTTC CASSGDRLVNEQFF
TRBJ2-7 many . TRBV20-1 TGCAGTGCTAGAGGGCCTACGAGCTCCTACGAGCAGTACTTC CSARGPTSSYEQYF
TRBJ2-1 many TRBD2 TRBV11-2 TGTGCCAGCAGCTTAGAGGGTCAAGCGGGAGGTGGGCAGTTCTTC CASSLEGQAGGGQFF
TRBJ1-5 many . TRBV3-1 TGTGCCAGCAGCCAAGGGCCCGGGGTTGGTCAGCCCCAGCATTTT CASSQGPGVGQPQHF
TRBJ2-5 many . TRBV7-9 TGTGCCAGCAGCCTCTTGGTGGGCCTAGCGCGACAGACCCAGTACTTC CASSLLVGLARQTQYF
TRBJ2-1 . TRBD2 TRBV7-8 TGTGCCAGCATCATTAGCGGGAGCCCCTGGAATGAGCAGTTCTTC CASIISGSPWNEQFF
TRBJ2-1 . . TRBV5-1 TGCGCCAGCAGCCGTTCCGGGAAGGTTGGGGATGAGCAGTTCTTC CASSRSGKVGDEQFF
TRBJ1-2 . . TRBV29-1 TGCAGCGTTGGAGATGGTGGGACATACAACCATTTGGTCTTC CSVGDGGTYNHLVF
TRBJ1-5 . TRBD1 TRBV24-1 TGTGCCACCGGGACAGGGGGAAGTCAGCCCCAGCATTTT CATGTGGSQPQHF
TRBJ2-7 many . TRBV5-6 TGTGCCAGCAGCTTACTAGCTAACTCCTACGAGCAGTACTTC CASSLLANSYEQYF
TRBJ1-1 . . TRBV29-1 TGCAGCGTTCATGGCAGACAGTCAGGTGAAGCTTTCTTT CSVHGRQSGEAFF
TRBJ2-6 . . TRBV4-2 TGTGCCAGCAGCCAAGGTCTGACTGGGGCCAACGTCCTGACTTTC CASSQGLTGANVLTF
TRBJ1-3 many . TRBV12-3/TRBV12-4 TGTGCCAGCAGCCCCAGGGCGCGCTCTGGAAACACCATATATTTT CASSPRARSGNTIYF
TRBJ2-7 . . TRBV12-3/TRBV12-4 TGTGCCAGCAGGCGCGGACAGATCGACGAGCAGTACTTC CASRRGQIDEQYF
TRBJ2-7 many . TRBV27 TGTGCCAGCAGTTTACCCCCCCAGGGGAACTACGAGCAGTACTTC CASSLPPQGNYEQYF
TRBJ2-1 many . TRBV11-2 TGTGCCAGCAGCATGACCGCTGGTGGTGGTGAGCAGTTCTTC CASSMTAGGGEQFF
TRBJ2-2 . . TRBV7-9 TGTGCCAGCAGCCGGCTACGGGGGAGGTCCGGGGAGCTGTTTTTT CASSRLRGRSGELFF
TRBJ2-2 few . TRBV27 TGTGCCAGCAGTTCTGGGCAGGGCGGGGAGCTGTTTTTT CASSSGQGGELFF
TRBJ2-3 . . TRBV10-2 TGCGCCAGCAAAGGCCTAGCAAACACAGATACGCAGTATTTT CASKGLANTDTQYF
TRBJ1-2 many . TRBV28 TGTGCCAGCAGTTTTCCCGGCAGGATCGGTGGCTACACCTTC CASSFPGRIGGYTF
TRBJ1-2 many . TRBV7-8 TGTGCCAGCAAGAAAGCGAGGGAGGGTAGATATGGCTACACCTTC CASKKAREGRYGYTF
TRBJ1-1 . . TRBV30 TGTGCCTGGAGTGGCTGGGGGGACACTGAAGCTTTCTTT CAWSGWGDTEAFF
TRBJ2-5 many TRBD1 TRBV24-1 TGTGCCACCAGTGGTACACAAAGAGGAAGGGGGCGAGAGACCCAGTACTTC CATSGTQRGRGRETQYF
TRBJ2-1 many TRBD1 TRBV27 TGTGCCAGCAGTTTGCTTTCTGAGACAGGGGGCTTCAATGAGCAGTTCTTC CASSLLSETGGFNEQFF
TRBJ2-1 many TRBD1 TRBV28 TGTGCCAGCAGTACCCAAGGGGACAGGGACTACAATGAGCAGTTCTTC CASSTQGDRDYNEQFF
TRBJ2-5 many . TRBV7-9 TGTGCCAGCAGCTTCCGGACTGCCCAAGAGACCCAGTACTTC CASSFRTAQETQYF
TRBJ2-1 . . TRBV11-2 TGTGCCAGCAGCTTATCTTCGCATGAGCAGTTCTTC CASSLSSHEQFF
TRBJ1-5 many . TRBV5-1 TGCGCCAGCAGCTTGGGGGGGCCCAATAGCAATCAGCCCCAGCATTTT CASSLGGPNSNQPQHF
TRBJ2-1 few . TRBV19 TGTGCCAGTATTGGACTACCCTACAATGAGCAGTTCTTC CASIGLPYNEQFF
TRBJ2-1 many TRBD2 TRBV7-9 TGTGCCAGCATGGGTTCGGGGGGAATCAATGAGCAGTTCTTC CASMGSGGINEQFF
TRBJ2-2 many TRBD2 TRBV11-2 TGTGCCAGCAGCCTGAGACTAGCGGGAGCCGTCGACACCGGGGAGCTGTTTTTT CASSLRLAGAVDTGELFF
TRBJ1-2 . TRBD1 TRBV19 TGTGCCAGTAGTTCGGGACAGGGACGAGGCTATGGCTACACCTTC CASSSGQGRGYGYTF
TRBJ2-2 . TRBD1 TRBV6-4 TGTGCCAGCAGAGGACAGGGGGCTGCGAACGGGGAGCTGTTTTTT CASRGQGAANGELFF
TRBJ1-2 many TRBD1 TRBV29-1 TGCAGCGTTGGGACAGGGAGAGGCTACACCTTC CSVGTGRGYTF
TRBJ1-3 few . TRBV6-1 TGTGCCAGCAGTCCCCGCGCGGGGGACTCTGGAAACACCATATATTTT CASSPRAGDSGNTIYF
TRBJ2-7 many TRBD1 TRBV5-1 TGCGCCAGCAGCGCAGACAGGGGGATCTACGAGCAGTACTTC CASSADRGIYEQYF
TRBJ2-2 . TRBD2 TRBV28 TGTGCCAGCAGACTAGCGGGAGGCGTGGACGGGGAGCTGTTTTTT CASRLAGGVDGELFF
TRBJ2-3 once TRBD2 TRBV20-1 TGCAGTGCTGAACGACTAGCGGGGGCTGAGTCAGATACGCAGTATTTT CSAERLAGAESDTQYF
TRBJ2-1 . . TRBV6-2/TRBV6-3 TGTGCCAGCAAATGGGCCAGCTACAATGAGCAGTTCTTC CASKWASYNEQFF
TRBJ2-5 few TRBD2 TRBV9 TGTGCCAGCAGCCCCCGACTAGCGGGAGTGGAGACCCAGTACTTC CASSPRLAGVETQYF
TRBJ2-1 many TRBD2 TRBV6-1 TGTGCCAGCAGCTCCAGACAGCGGGAGGGTGGTGAGCAGTTCTTC CASSSRQREGGEQFF